This TCR beta chain was obtained from a study of radiotherapy plus CTLA-4 blockade in lung cancer. Study-wide context: Objective response rate was 18%; disease control rate, under 35%.

Note on this clone: As yet, its antigen is unknown.

Generated by immunoSEQ multiplex PCR, the TCRdb table keeps only in-frame clones and is missing some. The repertoire holds fewer than 100,000 clones, with around 83% as singletons. Findings of the study overall: Response was reportedly best predicted by early blood T cell clone dynamics, with interferon-beta.

Between the trimmed V and J ends, which lost 4 bases and 7 bases, there was a span of 11 bases. This CDR3 spans 13 amino acids. Germline CDR1 is SNHLY and CDR2 is FYNNEI. The specimen was peripheral blood, collected from a patient treated with radiotherapy plus ipilimumab. J is TRBJ1-3 and V is TRBV2; possibly TRBD1 for D (6 bases). The clonotype originates from a human donor with non-small cell lung cancer who had stable disease on radiotherapy plus ipilimumab. The CDR3 region has the DNA TGTGCCAGCAGTGGGGCTCAGGGGAACACCATATATTTT. Translating it yields CASSGAQGNTIYF.